Detailed here is one T cell receptor (beta chain). Its antigen remains undetermined. Base qualities were left out, and no much larger clone turns up one base away. The data are from a study of cytomegalovirus exposure and HLA in healthy donors (dated by TCRdb to about 2017). In the study overall: An earlier analysis of fewer than 750 of the donors reported about 260 Gb of sequence data and about 120 million unique TCR beta sequences obtained from about 179 million T cells. About 320 gigabases of sequencing data and approximately 84 million unique TCR sequences were included in an early release covering about 600 HLA-typed donors. Of the roughly 420 genotyped donors, 65% to 90% were placed in the genetic ancestry cluster associated with self-reported Caucasian donors. The study was designed to test whether signatures of past pathogen exposure could be identified by cataloging public T cell receptors. Using immunosequencing, the study profiled T cell repertoires from 666 subjects and related those repertoires to cytomegalovirus serostatus. In addition to the first cohort of around 670 subjects, a separate validation cohort of about 120 different subjects was used. High-throughput TCR immunosequencing, statistical association of individual TCRs with disease status, and machine learning were combined to predict cytomegalovirus infection status. To study patterns of TCR occurrence, a later analysis re-analyzed previously published TCR beta repertoires from 700 or so donors and added high-resolution HLA genotyping. Rather than drawing on any new phenotypic data, the later analysis identified candidate immune exposures from TCR beta sequences and the way those sequences occurred across donors. An earlier analysis of 587 of the donors used high-throughput TCR beta sequencing to judge whether each TCR beta V gene segment behaved as functional or pseudogenic. Donor age, sex, ethnicity and CMV serostatus were collected together with the repertoire data. Genome-wide SNP genotypes for about 65% of the 666 donors were used in a later genetic analysis, which treated that subset as a discovery cohort. All discovery cohort repertoires had been generated on a single sequencing platform. Class I and class II HLA loci were covered by the typing at four-digit resolution. Typing coverage differed by locus: A, B, C, DRB1 and DQB1 were typed in about 620-640 donors, DQA1 in approximately 520, DPA1 in nearly 610, and DPB1 in just under 480. Roughly 5 DR-DQ haplotypes were handled as single units for association and clustering, since linkage in the cohort was strong. On average, roughly 240,000 unique TCR beta nucleotide sequences were sequenced per donor among 398 genotyped donors of the cohort, with about 19% of those sequences being non-productive.

The cohort consisted of 600 or so healthy bone marrow donors. At the time of sampling, every cohort member was nominally healthy, though immune exposures that went unrecorded were likely present. The donor was CMV seronegative and was included in the group of 352 seronegative cohort members. Every donor gave a peripheral blood sample, and the peripheral blood mononuclear cells from that sample were used for TCR beta sequencing. The Qiagen DNeasy Blood Extraction Kit was used to extract genomic DNA from the blood cell samples. Library generation was performed with the immunoSEQ multiplex PCR assay. A mixture of 60 forward primers for TCR Vbeta segments and 13 reverse primers for TCR Jbeta segments was used in the multiplex PCR. The CDR3 region of rearranged TCR beta genes was amplified from genomic DNA by a multiplex PCR assay. The amplified TCR beta libraries were sequenced on the Illumina HiSeq System as 87-base-pair reads. Concerning the study's data processing: A later analysis tallied 75 million to 85 million unique TCR beta chains across the 600 to 700 repertoires, and 10 million to 11 million of those chains were shared by two or more donors. Raw reads were error-corrected and collapsed into unique sequences with a nearest-neighbor algorithm that merged closely related sequences to remove PCR and sequencing errors. To assign V, D and J gene segments, CDR3 sequences were aligned to IMGT reference sequences. For a sequence to be retained, a match of at least six nucleotides was required to both a V gene segment and a J gene segment. Rearrangements were called productive when the CDR3 lacked stop codons and stayed in frame with V and J; all others were non-productive. CDR3 was defined according to IMGT convention as the region running from the second conserved V-encoded cysteine to the conserved J-encoded phenylalanine. In an earlier analysis of roughly 610 of the donors, sequences lacking an unambiguous match to a single V gene segment were excluded. In an earlier analysis of more than 500 of the donors, a V segment was called functional when productive rearrangements were above 56.7%, and segregating when the standard deviation between donors exceeded 5%. A statistical classification framework was developed to diagnose cytomegalovirus status using the catalog of TCR beta chain sequences. A later analysis assigned V and J genes by comparing TCR nucleotide sequences with IMGT/GENE-DB human TR gene sequences. In a later analysis, CDR3 sequences and most-parsimonious VDJ recombination scenarios were assigned using the TCRdist pipeline. In a later analysis, every TCR beta chain was defined by the combination of its CDR3 amino acid sequence and its V-gene family, and reads without a unique V-gene family were dropped. A later analysis removed 500 to 600 highly shared, low-generation-probability nucleotide sequences to deal with suspected cross-contamination and a sequencing artifact. A later analysis calculated a clonal expansion index for each public chain from normalized within-repertoire ranks of inferred template counts. In a later analysis, generation probabilities were computed using a VDJ recombination model fitted to out-of-frame rearrangements, and the results were checked against IGoR. In a later analysis, TCR-TCR, TCR-HLA and TCR-CMV co-occurrence was scored with hypergeometric tests, and a repertoire-size bias correction was applied to TCR pairs. A later analysis estimated false discovery rates by permuting HLA or CMV assignments 20 times. A later analysis grouped co-occurring TCRs with DBSCAN, adding TCRdist sequence similarity when clustering within HLA-allele-positive subsets. Co-occurrence clustering excluded repertoires with fewer than 30,000 or more than 120,000 public chains, plus five with anomalous nucleotide sharing. The clones in this table, taken by TCRdb from immuneACCESS, are in-frame only. Not every clone is retained; where verified, under half of the shortfall comes from an unresolved V gene, and the cause of the rest is unknown. D and trimming come from the DNA, and the V and J calls and clone size come from that table. This sample comprises fewer than 200,000 clones, 75% to 90% of them detected only once. Jointly, the top ten make up under 1.2% of the sample.

The investigation overall reported the following: A later analysis reported that several top co-occurrence clusters appeared linked to parvovirus B19, influenza, CMV and Epstein-Barr virus. Most TCR sequences were seen in very few donors, while some public TCRs were found in many individuals. A group of highly shared sequence variants was considered likely to be a technical artifact of the sequencing pipeline. According to a later analysis, TCR association rates differed among HLA loci, with DRB1 alleles showing the most associated TCRs and HLA-C alleles showing the fewest. Only TCR beta chains were sequenced in this cohort, and the absence of alpha or paired-chain data limited detectable features. In a later analysis, around 15,000 TCR beta sequences were associated with specific HLA alleles at a false discovery rate of 0.05. According to a later analysis, most CMV-associated TCR beta chains appeared to be HLA-restricted, and the HLA associations seemed to be driven largely by CMV exposure. Compared with equally common non-associated chains, HLA-associated TCR beta chains in a later analysis were more clonally expanded and had lower generation probabilities. A later genetic analysis associated a missense DCLRE1C variant with V-gene and J-gene trimming of TCR beta chains, and an independent cohort replicated the association. In an earlier analysis of more than 450 of the donors, most TCR beta V segments were observed in productive rearrangements about 90% or about 30% of the time, broadly matching IMGT annotations. Immune exposure information for the cohort was limited to CMV serostatus. Roughly uniform sequencing depth across donors was assumed in presence/absence analyses, although this assumption may not hold. The classifier was reported to diagnose cytomegalovirus status with high specificity and sensitivity in both the original and validation cohorts. According to the authors, the approach could potentially be generalized to other disease states and immunological phenotypes. The study gave a list of under 200 TCR beta chains associated with cytomegalovirus. Because counts were too low, seventeen rarely observed V segments, including chromosome 9 orphons, were excluded from the earlier analysis of some 540 of the donors. Because the 87-base-pair reads could not distinguish some IMGT-functional V segments, including TRBV6-2 and TRBV6-3, those segments were excluded. A few of the identified cytomegalovirus-associated TCR beta chains were confirmed in vitro to be specific for cytomegalovirus antigens. A later genetic analysis reported fewer N-insertions in productive TCRs among donors in an Asian-associated ancestry cluster than the roughly 700-donor mean. Because HLA typing was unavailable for some donors at each locus, only the typed subset was used in association tests. When HLA alleles, especially DR and DQ, strongly co-occurred, TCR associations were difficult to assign to individual alleles. Correlated functional status among segregating V segments might reflect linkage disequilibrium, but an unknown experimental factor could not be ruled out. A further reported finding was that TCR beta sequences accurately predicted the HLA-A and HLA-B alleles for most subjects in the first cohort.

From the cysteine through the phenylalanine, the CDR3 covers 11 amino acids. Only CDR3 DNA remains: 33 bases, in frame from the first base. CDR1 and CDR2 are drawn from the germline V gene (reference sequence): PRHDT, FYEKMQ. V is pared back by 6 bases and J by 5 bases, with 4 bases lying between the germline termini. What was sequenced was PBMCs. The rearrangement combines TRBV13 with TRBJ2-2, with the D gene too uncertain to name. The sequence was obtained from a boy aged 2 to 9 in good health and CMV-seronegative. The CDR3 protein is CASRLTGELFF. The nucleotide sequence reads as follows: TGTGCCAGCAGACTTACCGGGGAGCTGTTTTTT.